This is a list of T cell receptor beta chains from one sample in a study of blood T cells in healthy people across ages. Each CDR3 protein gets one entry after TCRdb re-called the 5' RACE reads with MiXCR. The sample holds over 600,000 distinct CDR3 sequences, roughly three fifths seen once. What was sequenced was blood. The receptors were sampled from a man aged 40-55 years in good health. The CDR3 runs from the conserved cysteine through the conserved F or W. D genes are given only for firm matches. Clone size is stated in some rows and not others, as once, few, many or a class when expanded.

d_gene: NA
abundance: NA
v_gene: TRBV7-2
j_gene: TRBJ1-1
CDR3nt: TGTGCCAGCAGCTTATTCATGAACACTGAAGCTTTCTTT
CDR3aa: CASSLFMNTEAFF

d_gene: TRBD2
abundance: NA
v_gene: TRBV7-9
j_gene: TRBJ2-5
CDR3nt: TGTGCCAGCAGGAGACTAGCGGCAGAGACCCAGTACTTC
CDR3aa: CASRRLAAETQYF

d_gene: NA
abundance: few
v_gene: TRBV28
j_gene: TRBJ2-7
CDR3nt: TGTGCCAGCATACTCTCGGGCGGCGATTACTACGAGCAGTACTTC
CDR3aa: CASILSGGDYYEQYF

d_gene: NA
abundance: NA
v_gene: TRBV3-1
j_gene: TRBJ2-7
CDR3nt: TGTGCCAGCAGCCCGACTACATTCTACGAGCAGTACTTC
CDR3aa: CASSPTTFYEQYF

d_gene: TRBD2
abundance: once
v_gene: TRBV14
j_gene: TRBJ2-7
CDR3nt: TGTGCCAGCAGCCAAGAGTTTCTTGGGCTAGCGGACTACGAGCAGTACTTC
CDR3aa: CASSQEFLGLADYEQYF

d_gene: NA
abundance: NA
v_gene: TRBV5-4
j_gene: TRBJ2-7
CDR3nt: TGTGCCAGCAGGAATTCAGGGGACCCTTCCTACGAGCAGTACTTC
CDR3aa: CASRNSGDPSYEQYF

d_gene: TRBD1
abundance: NA
v_gene: TRBV5-1
j_gene: TRBJ2-7
CDR3nt: TGCGCCAGCAGCTTTTCCGGGACAGGGTTCGACGAGCAGTACTTC
CDR3aa: CASSFSGTGFDEQYF

d_gene: NA
abundance: once
v_gene: TRBV5-5
j_gene: TRBJ2-7
CDR3nt: TGTGCCAGCAGTTCTGACCCAGGGACCTACGAGCAGTACTTC
CDR3aa: CASSSDPGTYEQYF

d_gene: NA
abundance: few
v_gene: TRBV9
j_gene: TRBJ2-7
CDR3nt: TGTGCCAGCAGCGCAGGACAGTCCTCGAGCTACGAGCAGTACTTC
CDR3aa: CASSAGQSSSYEQYF

d_gene: NA
abundance: NA
v_gene: TRBV9
j_gene: TRBJ2-3
CDR3nt: TGTGCCAGCAGCGTGGACCACCAAATAGATACGCAGTATTTT
CDR3aa: CASSVDHQIDTQYF

d_gene: NA
abundance: NA
v_gene: TRBV28
j_gene: TRBJ2-3
CDR3nt: TGTGCCAGCAGTTACCACAAAACGGACCGAACTAGCACAGATACGCAGTATTTT
CDR3aa: CASSYHKTDRTSTDTQYF

d_gene: TRBD2
abundance: many
v_gene: TRBV7-9
j_gene: TRBJ2-7
CDR3nt: TGTGCCAGCAGCTTAGTCGAGGCGGGAGACCCCTACGAGCAGTACTTC
CDR3aa: CASSLVEAGDPYEQYF